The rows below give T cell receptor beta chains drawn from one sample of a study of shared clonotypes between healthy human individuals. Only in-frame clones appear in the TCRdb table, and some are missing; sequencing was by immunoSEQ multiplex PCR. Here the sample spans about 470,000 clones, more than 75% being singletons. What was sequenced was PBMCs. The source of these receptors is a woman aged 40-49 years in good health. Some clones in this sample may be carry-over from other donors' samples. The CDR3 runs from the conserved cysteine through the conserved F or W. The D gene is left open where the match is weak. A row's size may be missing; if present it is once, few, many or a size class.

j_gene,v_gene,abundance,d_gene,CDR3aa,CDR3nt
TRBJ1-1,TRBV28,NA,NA,CASGRGGTEAFF,TGTGCCAGCGGTAGGGGCGGGACTGAAGCTTTCTTT
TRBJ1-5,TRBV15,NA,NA,CATSRDKSGGNQPQHF,TGTGCCACCAGCAGAGACAAGTCTGGTGGCAATCAGCCCCAGCATTTT
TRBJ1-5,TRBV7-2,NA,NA,CASSLDGQPQHF,TGTGCCAGCAGCCTAGACGGTCAGCCCCAGCATTTT
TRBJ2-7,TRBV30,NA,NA,CAWSVRRGLYEQYF,TGTGCCTGGAGTGTACGCCGGGGCTTGTACGAGCAGTACTTC
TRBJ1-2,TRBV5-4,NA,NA,CASSSRQSGNYGYTF,TGTGCCAGCAGCTCCCGACAGAGTGGGAACTATGGCTACACCTTC
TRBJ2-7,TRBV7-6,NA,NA,CASSPQGSSYEQYF,TGTGCCAGCAGCCCCCAGGGAAGTTCCTACGAGCAGTACTTC
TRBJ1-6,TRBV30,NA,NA,CAWSGPPFSPLHF,TGTGCCTGGAGTGGCCCCCCTTTTTCACCCCTCCACTTT
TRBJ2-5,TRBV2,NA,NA,CASSEWEGAETQYF,TGTGCCAGCAGTGAATGGGAGGGGGCAGAGACCCAGTACTTC
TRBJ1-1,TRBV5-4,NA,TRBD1,CASSLDRGGEAFF,TGTGCCAGCAGCCTTGACAGGGGGGGGGAAGCTTTCTTT
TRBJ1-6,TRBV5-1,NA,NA,CASSQGDLDSPLHF,TGCGCCAGCAGCCAGGGTGACTTGGATTCACCCCTCCACTTT
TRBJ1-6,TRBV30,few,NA,CAWSGGLLSSYNSPLHF,TGTGCCTGGAGTGGAGGACTCCTGAGCTCCTATAATTCACCCCTCCACTTT
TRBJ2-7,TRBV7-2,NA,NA,CASSLDGGRYEQYF,TGTGCCAGCAGCTTAGATGGCGGGCGCTACGAGCAGTACTTC
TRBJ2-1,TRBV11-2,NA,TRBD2,CASSLTTSGRSYNEQFF,TGTGCCAGCAGCTTAACGACTAGCGGGAGGTCCTACAATGAGCAGTTCTTC
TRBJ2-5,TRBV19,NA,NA,CASSRQAVEETQYF,TGTGCCAGTAGTAGACAGGCGGTGGAGGAGACCCAGTACTTC
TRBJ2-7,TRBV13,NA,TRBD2,CASSLDVTSGSYPYEQYF,TGTGCCAGCAGCTTAGACGTGACTAGCGGGAGTTATCCCTACGAGCAGTACTTC
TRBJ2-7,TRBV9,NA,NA,CASSVAPTTYYEQYF,TGTGCCAGCAGCGTAGCGCCGACAACATACTACGAGCAGTACTTC
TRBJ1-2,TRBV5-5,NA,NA,CASSWEPHGGYTF,TGTGCCAGCAGCTGGGAACCCCACGGCGGCTACACCTTC
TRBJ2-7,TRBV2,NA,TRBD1,CASRAGTGRVEQYF,TGTGCCAGCAGGGCCGGGACAGGGAGAGTGGAGCAGTACTTC
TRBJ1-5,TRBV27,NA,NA,CASSPRSAYSNQPQHF,TGTGCCAGCAGTCCCCGGTCAGCCTATAGCAATCAGCCCCAGCATTTT
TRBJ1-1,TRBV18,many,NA,CASSPQSANTEAFF,TGTGCCAGCTCACCACAGTCAGCGAACACTGAAGCTTTCTTT
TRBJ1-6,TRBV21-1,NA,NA,CASSKRTAFHSLLYSPLHF,TGTGCCAGCAGCAAGAGGACAGCATTCCACAGTCTCCTATATTCACCCCTCCACTTT
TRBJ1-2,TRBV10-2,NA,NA,CASSGKGDYGYTF,TGCGCCAGCAGTGGGAAGGGAGACTATGGCTACACCTTC
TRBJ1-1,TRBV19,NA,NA,CATSLQAGVATEAFF,TGTGCCACCTCCCTTCAGGCGGGGGTCGCCACTGAAGCTTTCTTT
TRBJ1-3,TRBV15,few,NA,CATSRDLGGSGNTIYF,TGTGCCACCAGCAGAGATTTGGGCGGCTCTGGAAACACCATATATTTT
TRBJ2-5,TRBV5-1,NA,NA,CASSLAPGTETQYF,TGCGCCAGCAGCTTGGCCCCCGGGACCGAAACCCAGTACTTC
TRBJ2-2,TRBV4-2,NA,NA,CASSLRNRQAPNTGELFF,TGTGCCAGCAGCTTACGTAACCGGCAGGCGCCAAACACCGGGGAGCTGTTTTTT
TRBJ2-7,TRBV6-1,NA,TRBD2,CASSEGEGGGYEQYF,TGTGCCAGCAGTGAAGGGGAGGGCGGAGGGTACGAGCAGTACTTC
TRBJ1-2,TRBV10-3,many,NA,CATSKKGDYGYTF,TGTGCCACTTCAAAGAAAGGGGACTATGGCTACACCTTC
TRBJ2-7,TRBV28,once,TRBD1,CASSKPGTGSYEQYF,TGTGCCAGCAGTAAGCCCGGGACAGGGAGCTACGAGCAGTACTTC
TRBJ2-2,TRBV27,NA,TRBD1,CASSFWTGNTGELFF,TGTGCCAGCAGTTTCTGGACAGGGAACACCGGGGAGCTGTTTTTT
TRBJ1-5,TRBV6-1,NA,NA,CASSGGFGGQPQHF,TGTGCCAGCAGTGGAGGGTTCGGGGGTCAGCCCCAGCATTTT
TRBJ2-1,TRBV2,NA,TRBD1,CASSIDRGPYNEQFF,TGTGCCAGCAGCATAGACAGGGGACCCTACAATGAGCAGTTCTTC
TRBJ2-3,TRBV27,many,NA,CASSLGFSDTDTQYF,TGTGCCAGCAGTTTGGGGTTCTCGGACACAGATACGCAGTATTTT
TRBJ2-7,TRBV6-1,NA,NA,CASQREPYRGDEQYF,TGTGCCAGTCAACGGGAGCCCTACCGGGGAGACGAGCAGTACTTC
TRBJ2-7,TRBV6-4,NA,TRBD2,CARGLAGPYEQYF,TGTGCCAGGGGACTAGCGGGGCCCTACGAGCAGTACTTC
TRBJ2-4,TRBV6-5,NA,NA,CASSYSLVLAKNIQYF,TGTGCCAGCAGTTACTCTCTAGTACTAGCCAAAAACATTCAGTACTTC
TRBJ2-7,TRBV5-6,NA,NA,CASSISSSEQYF,TGTGCCAGCAGCATCTCTAGCAGCGAGCAGTACTTC
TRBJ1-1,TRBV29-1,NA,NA,CSVSKGARTLGTEAFF,TGCAGCGTTTCAAAAGGGGCTCGAACTTTGGGCACTGAAGCTTTCTTT
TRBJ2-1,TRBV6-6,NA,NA,CASSYSDNEQFF,TGTGCCAGCAGTTACTCCGACAATGAGCAGTTCTTC
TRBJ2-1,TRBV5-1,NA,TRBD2,CASSQGLAMYEQFF,TGCGCCAGCAGCCAGGGACTAGCGATGTATGAGCAGTTCTTC
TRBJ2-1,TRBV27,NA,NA,CASSPDLSSYNEQFF,TGTGCCAGCAGCCCAGACCTGAGCTCCTACAATGAGCAGTTCTTC
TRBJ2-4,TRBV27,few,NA,CASSLAPAGPHQYF,TGTGCCAGCAGTTTGGCCCCCGCAGGGCCCCATCAGTACTTC
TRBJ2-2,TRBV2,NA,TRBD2,CASSRSGRYDTGELFF,TGTGCCAGCAGTCGGAGCGGGAGATACGACACCGGGGAGCTGTTTTTT
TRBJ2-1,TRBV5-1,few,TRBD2,CASSPGLAKTYNEQFF,TGCGCCAGCAGCCCGGGACTAGCGAAAACCTACAATGAGCAGTTCTTC
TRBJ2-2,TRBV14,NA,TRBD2,CASSRNAGVSYTGELFF,TGTGCCAGCAGCCGGAACGCGGGAGTATCGTACACCGGGGAGCTGTTTTTT
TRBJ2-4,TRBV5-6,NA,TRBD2,CASSRGWMTSGRAGNIQYF,TGTGCCAGCAGCCGGGGGTGGATGACTAGCGGGAGGGCCGGGAACATTCAGTACTTC
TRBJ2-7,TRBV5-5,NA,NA,CASSPPSLYEQYF,TGTGCCAGCAGCCCGCCGTCTCTCTACGAGCAGTACTTC
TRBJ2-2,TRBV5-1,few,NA,CASSLALNTGELFF,TGCGCCAGCAGCTTGGCCCTGAACACCGGGGAGCTGTTTTTT
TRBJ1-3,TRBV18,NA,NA,CASSPPGGNTIYF,TGTGCCAGCTCACCTCCAGGCGGAAACACCATATATTTT
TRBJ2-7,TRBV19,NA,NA,CASANQGGIPYEQYF,TGTGCCAGCGCAAACCAGGGCGGGATTCCCTACGAGCAGTACTTC
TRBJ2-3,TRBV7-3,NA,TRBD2,CASSTSLAGAKSDTQYF,TGTGCCAGCAGCACATCCTTAGCGGGAGCAAAGTCAGATACGCAGTATTTT
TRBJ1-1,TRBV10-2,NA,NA,CASSESGVTGSAFF,TGCGCCAGCAGTGAGTCGGGAGTGACAGGTTCAGCTTTCTTT
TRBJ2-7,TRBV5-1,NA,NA,CASKQQALGGSEQYF,TGCGCCAGCAAACAACAGGCGTTGGGGGGCAGCGAGCAGTACTTC
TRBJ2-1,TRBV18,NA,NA,CASLPGYSYNEQFF,TGTGCCAGCCTTCCCGGGTACTCCTACAATGAGCAGTTCTTC
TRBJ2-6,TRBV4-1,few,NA,CASSQADRPDGANVLTF,TGCGCCAGCAGCCAAGCCGACAGGCCAGATGGGGCCAACGTCCTGACTTTC